Following are 10 T cell receptor beta chains from one sample sequenced in a study of blood T cells in healthy people across ages. A second about 6 to 12 cycle PCR used barcoded and J-beta primers. TCRdb analysed the 5' RACE reads with MiXCR anew, one entry per CDR3 protein. This table has roughly 680,000 distinct CDR3 sequences, approximately 49% appearing once. The sample comprised blood. These receptors were obtained from a woman aged 60-70 years in good health.

The chain combines TRBV15 with TRBJ2-3, with a tentative D call TRBD2 (5 bases). Germline values: CDR1 LNHNV, CDR2 YYDKDF (reference sequence). The CDR3 is 16 amino acids. Trimming pared 5 bases from V and 6 bases from J, leaving 21 bases between. The DNA of the CDR3 is TGTGCCACCAGCCTACGCTCTGACCCTCCGGGGGATACGCAGTATTTT. Translation: CATSLRSDPPGDTQYF.

This chain joins TRBV4-2 and TRBJ2-5; possible D gene TRBD1, 6 bases. The CDR3 spans 13 residues. Germline V gene data show CDR1 as LGHNA and CDR2 as YNFKEQ. Between the trimmed V and J ends, which lost 4 bases and 3 bases, there was a span of 9 bases. CDR3 region: CASSRRTEETQYF. The CDR3 DNA sequence: TGTGCCAGCAGCCGAAGGACAGAAGAGACCCAGTACTTC.

This chain uses TRBV29-1 with TRBJ1-1, with TRBD1 matching 8 bases. This CDR3 has 13 residues. J lost 5 bases, V lost 5 bases, and 7 bases had no gene match. Germline V lookup: CDR1 SQVTM, CDR2 ANQGSEA. CDR3 sequence: CSVRQGPKTEAFF. As DNA, the CDR3 is TGCAGCGTTCGACAGGGGCCGAAGACTGAAGCTTTCTTT.

As regards this clonotype: Compared with germline, one end of the junction differs, possibly owing to a read error. This chain links TRBV20-1 with TRBJ2-1; the match to TRBD2 covers 7 bases. This CDR3 comprises 15 residues. The V gene's germline CDR1 is DFQATT and CDR2 SNEGSKA (reference sequence). CDR3 in amino acids: CSATQTSRTYNGQFF. Written as DNA, the CDR3 is TGCAGTGCTACCCAGACTAGCAGGACCTACAATGGGCAGTTCTTC.

The chain is built from TRBV5-6 and TRBJ2-4, with 14 bases lining up with TRBD2. The CDR3 extends over 17 amino acids. J lost 1 base, V lost 4 bases, and 4 bases had no gene match. Looked up from germline, CDR1 is SGHDT and CDR2 is YYEEEE. The CDR3 bases are TGTGCCAGCAGCATGGGACTAGCGGGAGTCGCCAAAAACATTCAGTACTTC. Residues: CASSMGLAGVAKNIQYF.

The chain combines TRBV4-2 with TRBJ2-1, with 9 nucleotides matching TRBD2. The CDR3 extends over 18 amino acids. With V trimmed by 0 bases and J by 1 base, 7 bases remained unmatched. Germline lookup yields CDR1 LGHNA and CDR2 YNFKEQ. CDR3 loop: CASSQDPTTSGSYNEQFF. For the CDR3, the DNA is TGTGCCAGCAGCCAAGACCCAACTACTAGCGGGTCCTACAATGAGCAGTTCTTC.

The chain has TRBV12-3 or TRBV12-4 and TRBJ2-1; 12 positions agree with TRBD1. The CDR3 is 15 amino acids. Trimming cost V 7 bases and J 5 bases; bases outside gene matches: 6. Written as DNA, the CDR3 is TGTGCCAGCACCCCGGGACAGGGGGCTAACAATGAGCAGTTCTTC. This encodes CASTPGQGANNEQFF.

The chain uses TRBV6-2 or TRBV6-3 and TRBJ2-7; possible D gene TRBD1, 8 bases. The CDR3 length is 17 residues. Germline V CDR1 and CDR2: MNHEY, SVGEGT. V gave up 4 bases and J gave up 3 bases, with 22 bases separating them. The CDR3 loop is CASSSGGAGQGRYEQYF. The CDR3 nucleotides are TGTGCCAGCAGTTCGGGGGGAGCTGGACAGGGACGCTACGAGCAGTACTTC.

The chain recombines TRBV7-2 with TRBJ2-6; weak D call: TRBD1 (7 bases). This CDR3 has 17 amino acids. Trimming cost V 5 bases and J 0 bases, with 14 bases left between them. CDR1 is SGHTA, CDR2 FQGNSA, per germline. The CDR3 DNA follows: TGTGCCAGCAGCCCCAGGGGGACTTACTCTGGGGCCAACGTCCTGACTTTC. It translates to CASSPRGTYSGANVLTF.

This clonotype was picked up a small number of times. This chain connects TRBV27 to TRBJ2-1, with D perhaps TRBD2 (6 bases). Germline V gene sequence: CDR1 MNHEY, CDR2 SMNVEV (reference sequence). This CDR3 contains 14 residues. Trimming left V 6 bases short and J 5 bases short, with 14 bases between. Here the CDR3 reads CASRNGGHHNEQFF. CDR3 bases: TGTGCCAGCAGGAACGGAGGGCACCACAATGAGCAGTTCTTC.